This entry lists 25 T cell receptor beta chains sequenced from one sample in a study of CD8 T cells in ankylosing spondylitis (dated by TCRdb to 2017 to 2019). The research as a whole found: Blood from ankylosing spondylitis patients appeared to be characterized by a TCR beta motif made up of seven or eight highly homologous amino acid variants.

The library was prepared using 5' RACE. The instrument was an Illumina HiSeq 2500. TCRdb itself trimmed the public reads at Q25 with fastp, ran MiXCR and retained productive beta chains. Here each entry gathers all rows of one CDR3 protein and keeps the most common genes and DNA. The sample has 200,000 to 250,000 distinct CDR3 sequences on record, about 7.3% of them singletons. Jointly, the top ten make up 12% to 15% of the sample. Their antigens are not known. The source material was blood, either unsorted or a sorted T cell fraction (not recorded which). These receptors originate from a male donor with ankylosing spondylitis.

This chain links TRBV30 with TRBJ1-2; TRBD1 matches at 8 bases. V shed 1 base and J 8 bases; nucleotides not matched to a gene: 6. CDR1 and CDR2 (germline): GTSNPN, SVGIG (reference sequence). The CDR3 sequence is 13 residues long. The CDR3 DNA sequence: TGTGCCTGGAGTGCCCCGACAGGGGCCGGCTACACCTTC. Protein: CAWSAPTGAGYTF.

This clonotype was seen repeatedly, ten times or more. The chain carries TRBV5-1 and TRBJ2-7; 7 bases agree with TRBD1. Germline assignment: CDR1 SGHRS and CDR2 YFSETQ. The CDR3 has 13 amino acids. V was clipped by 3 bases and J by 5 bases; unmatched bases: 5. The CDR3 protein is CASSWDSFNEQYF. CDR3 bases: TGCGCCAGCAGCTGGGACAGTTTTAACGAGCAGTACTTC.

This clonotype was observed many times. The CDR3 sequence is CSAREHRDYEQYF. The CDR3 DNA follows: TGCAGTGCGAGGGAGCACCGGGACTACGAGCAGTACTTC. The V call is TRBV20-1, the J call TRBJ2-7; TRBD2 might be the D (5 bases). This CDR3 has 13 residues. Between the trimmed V and J ends, which lost 6 bases and 3 bases, there was a span of 15 bases. Germline V gene data show CDR1 as DFQATT and CDR2 as SNEGSKA (reference sequence).

Ten or more counts support this clonotype. The gene calls are TRBV27 and TRBJ2-7, with TRBD2 matching 13 bases. V shed 6 bases, J shed 2 bases, and the junction held 4 bases outside the gene matches. Germline CDR1 MNHEY, CDR2 SMNVEV (reference sequence). The CDR3 is made up of 15 amino acids. As DNA, the CDR3 is TGTGCCAGCAGCCGAGGGACTAGCGGGGCCTACGAGCAGTACTTC. Translated, it gives CASSRGTSGAYEQYF.

This clonotype was seen only a few times. The chain links TRBV2 to TRBJ1-5, with TRBD1 matching over 7 bases. V gave up 4 bases and J gave up 3 bases; unmatched junction bases: 9. The CDR3 sequence is 16 residues long. From germline, CDR1 is SNHLY and CDR2 FYNNEI. The CDR3, as DNA: TGTGCCAGCAGTGGTGAGGGACAGCGGGACAATCAGCCCCAGCATTTT. This codes for CASSGEGQRDNQPQHF. The whole variable domain, filled in from reference TRBV2 and TRBJ1-5, reads EPEVTQTPSHQVTQMGQEVILRCVPISNHLYFYWYRQILGQKVEFLVSFYNNEISEKSEIFDDQFSVERPDGSNFTLKIRSTKLEDSAMYFCASSGEGQRDNQPQHFGDGTRLSIL.

This clonotype was seen only a few times. This rearrangement joins TRBV5-6 to TRBJ2-1; D not certain. V lost 3 bases, J lost 2 bases, and 9 bases lay in between. This CDR3 contains 14 residues. The germline V gene encodes CDR1 SGHDT and CDR2 YYEEEE. CDR3 residues: CASSYDGAYNEQFF. As DNA, the CDR3 is TGTGCCAGCAGCTACGACGGTGCCTACAATGAGCAGTTCTTC.

This clonotype was counted ten times or more. This chain joins TRBV28 and TRBJ2-1; D is ambiguous. CDR1 MDHEN and CDR2 SYDVKM come from the germline V gene. The CDR3 length is 13 residues. V was cut by 6 bases and J by 5 bases, with 11 bases left in between. The CDR3 is CASSPSTNNEQFF. In nucleotides, the CDR3 is TGTGCCAGCAGCCCCTCTACCAACAATGAGCAGTTCTTC.

The table lists this clonotype with many counts. The J gene is TRBJ1-4, the V gene TRBV2; the D gene is possibly TRBD1 (5 bases). In germline, CDR1 is SNHLY, CDR2 FYNNEI. Trimming cost V 8 bases and J 6 bases, with 13 bases left between them. The CDR3 is made up of 13 amino acids. This CDR3 is CASLQEVDEKLFF. The CDR3, as DNA: TGTGCCAGCCTACAGGAGGTAGATGAAAAACTGTTTTTT.

Many counts were recorded for this clonotype. The chain links TRBV7-2 to TRBJ2-7, with D uncertain. The CDR3 consists of 13 residues. From germline, CDR1 is SGHTA and CDR2 FQGNSA. Trimming removed 6 bases from V and 3 bases from J, with 12 bases in between. CDR3 DNA: TGTGCCAGCAGTTTTGGACGGAACTACGAGCAGTACTTC. Amino acid sequence: CASSFGRNYEQYF.

This clonotype turned up a few times. The chain links TRBV20-1 to TRBJ2-5; D might be TRBD2 (5 bases). Between the trimmed V and J ends, which lost 6 bases and 1 base, there was a span of 12 bases. There are 13 residues in the CDR3. CDR1 is DFQATT and CDR2 is SNEGSKA in the germline V gene (reference sequence). CDR3 nucleotide sequence: TGCAGTGCCGCACCACTAGTCCAAGAGACCCAGTACTTC. It yields the protein CSAAPLVQETQYF.

The rearrangement joins TRBV18 to TRBJ1-1; D is unresolved. With 1 base removed from V and 4 bases from J, the gap between germline ends came to 16 bases. The germline CDR1 and CDR2 sequences are KGHSH and LQKENI. The CDR3 spans 16 residues. CDR3 sequence reads: CASSPLGDKVGTEAFF. The CDR3 DNA reads TGTGCCAGCTCACCACTTGGGGATAAGGTGGGCACTGAAGCTTTCTTT. The full variable domain, completed using reference TRBV18 and TRBJ1-1, is NAGVMQNPRHLVRRRGQEARLRCSPMKGHSHVYWYRQLPEEGLKFMVYLQKENIIDESGMPKERFSAEFPKEGPSILRIQQVVRGDSAAYFCASSPLGDKVGTEAFFGQGTRLTVV.

The gene calls are TRBV20-1 and TRBJ1-5, with TRBD1 matching over 7 bases. Germline V gene lookup returns CDR1 DFQATT and CDR2 SNEGSKA (reference sequence). With 3 bases clipped from V and 4 bases from J, the junction kept 3 bases outside the gene matches. The CDR3 is 13 amino acids. This chain's CDR3 is CSARRDRNQPQHF. The CDR3 DNA follows: TGCAGTGCTAGGAGGGACAGAAATCAGCCCCAGCATTTT.

Notes on this clonotype: Since a much larger clone is just one base distant, this may be a read error. The CDR3 DNA follows: TGTGCTAGCAGCCCATACCTCTCCCGGGGGGGTAAAGAGGCCCAGTACTTC. Translation: CASSPYLSRGGKEAQYF. The chain carries TRBV7-7 and TRBJ2-5, with TRBD2 matching 8 bases. This CDR3 region has 17 residues. Looked up from germline, CDR1 is SSHAT and CDR2 is FNYEAQ (reference sequence).

At least ten counts were recorded for this clonotype. The rearrangement uses TRBV7-2 and TRBJ2-7, with D tentatively TRBD2 (5 bases). The V gene lost 2 bases and the J gene lost 6 bases, with 8 bases spanning the gap. This CDR3 contains 12 residues. Germline V gene sequence: CDR1 SGHTA, CDR2 FQGNSA. The CDR3 is CASSLSGVEQYF. The CDR3 DNA follows: TGTGCCAGCAGCTTATCCGGGGTCGAGCAGTACTTC.

This clonotype was seen only a few times. CDR3 nucleotide sequence: TGCGCCAGCAGCCCGAGCTTTGACAGGGGGCTTGACGAGCAGTACTTC. This translates into CASSPSFDRGLDEQYF. The chain recombines TRBV5-1 with TRBJ2-7, with TRBD1 matching over 10 bases. This CDR3 comprises 16 residues. Germline V CDR1 and CDR2: SGHRS, YFSETQ. V was clipped by 4 bases and J by 5 bases; unmatched bases: 12.

The sample holds a few counts of this clonotype. The chain employs TRBV27 and TRBJ2-1; the match to TRBD2 covers 9 bases. The CDR3 is 12 amino acids. Unmatched junction bases numbered 3, after V lost 10 bases and J lost 5 bases. In germline, CDR1 is MNHEY, CDR2 SMNVEV (reference sequence). In DNA, the CDR3 is TGTGCCATTGGGACTAGCAACAATGAGCAGTTCTTC. Translating it yields CAIGTSNNEQFF.

This clonotype was recorded at least ten times. This chain links TRBV7-9 with TRBJ2-7; D is perhaps TRBD1 (6 bases). The CDR3 runs 15 residues. Germline V gives CDR1 SEHNR, CDR2 FQNEAQ (reference sequence). V gave up 2 bases and J gave up 4 bases, with 15 bases separating them. CDR3 amino acids: CASSLSRGTFYEQYF. The CDR3 DNA sequence: TGTGCCAGCAGCTTATCAAGAGGGACATTTTACGAGCAGTACTTC.

Only a few counts were recorded for this clonotype. This chain joins TRBV20-1 and TRBJ1-2; no clear D. Trimming left V 6 bases short and J 2 bases short, with 1 base between. The germline CDR1 and CDR2 sequences are DFQATT and SNEGSKA (reference sequence). The CDR3 spans 9 residues. CDR3 DNA sequence: TGCAGTGCCAACTATGGCTACACCTTC. Its translation is CSANYGYTF.

This clonotype was detected many times. This chain connects TRBV10-3 to TRBJ1-5, with D uncertain. Per the germline V gene, CDR1 is ENHRY and CDR2 is SYGVKD. V shed 2 bases and J shed 0 bases, with 5 bases lying between them. There are 14 residues in the CDR3. The CDR3 nucleotides read TGTGCCATCAGTGAGGGGTATAGCAATCAGCCCCAGCATTTT. Translated: CAISEGYSNQPQHF.

This clonotype was seen at least ten times. This chain joins TRBV27 and TRBJ2-7, with 7 positions matching TRBD1. V dropped 7 bases and J dropped 2; count of bases not matched to a gene: 5. The CDR3 totals 13 residues. Germline CDR1 reads MNHEY; CDR2 reads SMNVEV (reference sequence). CDR3 loop: CASMGTETYEQYF. CDR3 sequence (DNA): TGTGCCAGCATGGGGACAGAAACCTACGAGCAGTACTTC.

This clonotype was counted at least ten times. The gene calls are TRBV4-1 and TRBJ2-7; maybe TRBD1 (6 bases). V was cut by 2 bases and J by 1 base, with 12 bases left in between. CDR3 length: 15 residues. Germline assignment: CDR1 MGHRA and CDR2 YSYEKL. The CDR3 spells CASSQRTQGSYEQYF. The CDR3 bases are TGCGCCAGCAGCCAACGGACCCAGGGGTCCTACGAGCAGTACTTC.

In its sample, this clonotype was seen many times. This chain joins TRBV29-1 and TRBJ2-7; 9 nucleotides match TRBD1. The junction had 12 bases not matched to a gene; V was cut back by 4 bases and J by 5 bases. This CDR3 comprises 15 residues. Germline CDR1 SQVTM, CDR2 ANQGSEA. The CDR3 spells CSVGRGTGILHEQYF. DNA for the CDR3: TGCAGCGTTGGGCGTGGGACAGGGATTCTCCACGAGCAGTACTTC.

This clonotype was counted only a few times. The chain employs TRBV18 and TRBJ2-1, with TRBD2 as a possible D gene (5 bases). Per germline, CDR1 KGHSH and CDR2 LQKENI. The CDR3 sequence is 15 residues long. With 3 bases removed from V and 3 bases from J, the gap between germline ends came to 12 bases. This chain's CDR3 is CASSPGAGIYNEQFF. Here the CDR3 DNA reads TGTGCCAGCTCACCGGGCGCGGGTATCTACAATGAGCAGTTCTTC.

This clonotype was observed many times. This chain connects TRBV11-1 to TRBJ2-1; D is perhaps TRBD2 (6 bases). The germline V gene has CDR1 SGHAT and CDR2 FQDESV (reference sequence). The CDR3 is made up of 18 amino acids. The V end lost 4 bases, the J end lost 4 bases, and 23 bases lay between the germline ends. The CDR3 nucleotides are TGTGCCAGCAGCTCTAGGAGGGAGTCCAGGTTCTTATACAATGAGCAGTTCTTC. Amino acid sequence: CASSSRRESRFLYNEQFF.

This clonotype was recorded many times. The chain combines TRBV24-1 with TRBJ2-7; D not resolved. CDR1 is KGHDR, CDR2 SFDVKD, per germline. This CDR3 is 15 amino acids long. With 5 bases removed from V and 0 bases from J, the gap between germline ends came to 13 bases. The CDR3 sequence: CATSAFRRRSYEQYF. DNA for the CDR3: TGTGCCACCAGTGCTTTCCGACGGCGCTCCTACGAGCAGTACTTC.